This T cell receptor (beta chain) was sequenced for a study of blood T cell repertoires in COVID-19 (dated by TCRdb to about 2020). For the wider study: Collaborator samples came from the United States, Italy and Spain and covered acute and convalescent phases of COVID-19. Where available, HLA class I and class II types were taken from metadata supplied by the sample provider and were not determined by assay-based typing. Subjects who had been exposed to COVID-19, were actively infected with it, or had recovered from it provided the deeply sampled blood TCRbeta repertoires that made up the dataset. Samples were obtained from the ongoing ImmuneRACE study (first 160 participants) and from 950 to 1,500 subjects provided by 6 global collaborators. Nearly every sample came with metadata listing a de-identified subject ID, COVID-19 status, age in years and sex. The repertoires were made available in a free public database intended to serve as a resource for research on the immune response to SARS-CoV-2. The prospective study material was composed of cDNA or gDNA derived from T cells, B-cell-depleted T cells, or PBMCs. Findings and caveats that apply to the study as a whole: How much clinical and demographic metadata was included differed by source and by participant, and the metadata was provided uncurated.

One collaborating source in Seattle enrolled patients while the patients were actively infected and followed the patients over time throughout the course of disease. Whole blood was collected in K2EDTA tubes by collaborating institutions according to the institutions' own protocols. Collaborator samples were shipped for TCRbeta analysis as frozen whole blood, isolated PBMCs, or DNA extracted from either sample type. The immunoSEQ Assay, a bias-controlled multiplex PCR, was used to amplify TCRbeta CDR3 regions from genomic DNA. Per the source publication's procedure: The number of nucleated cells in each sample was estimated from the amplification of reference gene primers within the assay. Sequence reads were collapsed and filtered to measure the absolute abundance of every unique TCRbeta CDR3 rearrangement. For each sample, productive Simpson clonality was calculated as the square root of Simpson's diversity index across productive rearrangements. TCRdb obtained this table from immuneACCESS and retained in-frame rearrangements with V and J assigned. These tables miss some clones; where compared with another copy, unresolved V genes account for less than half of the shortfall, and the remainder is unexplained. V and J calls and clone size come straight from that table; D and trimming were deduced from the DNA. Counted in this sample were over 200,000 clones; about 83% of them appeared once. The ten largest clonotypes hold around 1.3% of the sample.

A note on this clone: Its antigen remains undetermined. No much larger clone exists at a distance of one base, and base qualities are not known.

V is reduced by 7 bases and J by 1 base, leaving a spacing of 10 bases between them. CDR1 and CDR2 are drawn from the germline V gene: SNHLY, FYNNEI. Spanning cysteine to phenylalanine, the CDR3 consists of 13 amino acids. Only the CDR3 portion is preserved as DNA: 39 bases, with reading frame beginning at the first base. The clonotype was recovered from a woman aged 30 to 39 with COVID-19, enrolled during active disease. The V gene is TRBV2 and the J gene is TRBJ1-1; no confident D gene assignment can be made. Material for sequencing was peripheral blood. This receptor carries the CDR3 CASTRETNTEAFF. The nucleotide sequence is TGTGCCAGCACACGGGAAACGAACACTGAAGCTTTCTTT.